Presented here are 27 T cell receptor beta chains from one specimen sequenced in a study of blood T cell repertoires in COVID-19. Profiled with immunoSEQ multiplex PCR; TCRdb holds only in-frame clones, not every one. The sample has 350,000 to 400,000 clones; around nine tenths are singletons. Sequencing used PBMCs or T cells enriched from blood (not recorded which). The receptors were gathered from a woman between 18 and 29 years old who had recovered from COVID-19.

V is TRBV6-2 or TRBV6-3 and J is TRBJ2-7; 8 positions agree with TRBD2. The CDR3 contains 15 residues. After removal of 0 bases from V and 2 bases from J, the junction contained 3 bases not matched to a gene. Germline lookup yields CDR1 MNHEY and CDR2 SVGEGT. CDR3: CASSYSAGGAYEQYF. In DNA form, the CDR3 reads TGTGCCAGCAGTTACTCGGCGGGGGGAGCCTACGAGCAGTACTTC.

V gene TRBV5-1 combines with J gene TRBJ2-2, with 8 nucleotides matching TRBD1. V was clipped by 4 bases and J by 5 bases; unmatched bases: 7. The CDR3 runs 15 residues. CDR1 SGHRS and CDR2 YFSETQ come from the germline V gene. CDR3 in DNA: TGCGCCAGCAGCGCGGACAGGGTGTCGACCGGGGAGCTGTTTTTT. Residues: CASSADRVSTGELFF.

The chain links TRBV4-2 to TRBJ1-2, with 9 bases aligning to TRBD1. Trimming cost V 2 bases and J 7 bases; bases outside gene matches: 14. CDR1 and CDR2 (germline): LGHNA, YNFKEQ. The CDR3 loop spans 17 amino acids. DNA for the CDR3: TGTGCCAGCAGCCAATCGTGGGGGGGGACAGGGAATCCTGGCTACACCTTC. This translates into CASSQSWGGTGNPGYTF.

CDR3 DNA sequence: TGTGCCAGCAGCCCCAGCCTACCGGGGAACACTGAAGCTTTCTTT. Its protein product is CASSPSLPGNTEAFF. This rearrangement joins TRBV5-5 to TRBJ1-1; D not resolved. Trimming stripped 4 bases from V and 1 base from J, with 14 bases between. The CDR3 runs 15 residues. CDR1 is SGHKS, CDR2 YYEKEE, per germline (reference sequence). Variable domain in full (rest from reference TRBV5-5 and TRBJ1-1): DAGVTQSPTHLIKTRGQQVTLRCSPISGHKSVSWYQQVLGQGPQFIFQYYEKEERGRGNFPDRFSARQFPNYSSELNVNALLLGDSALYLCASSPSLPGNTEAFFGQGTRLTVV.

This chain connects TRBV5-1 to TRBJ1-2; possible D gene TRBD1, 5 bases. V was pared by 3 bases and J by 4 bases, with 13 bases between. The CDR3 loop spans 14 amino acids. Germline V lookup: CDR1 SGHRS, CDR2 YFSETQ. CDR3 region: CASSSYPDSYGYTF. CDR3 nucleotides: TGCGCCAGCAGCTCCTACCCCGACAGCTATGGCTACACCTTC. Variable domain in full (rest from reference TRBV5-1 and TRBJ1-2): KAGVTQTPRYLIKTRGQQVTLSCSPISGHRSVSWYQQTPGQGLQFLFEYFSETQRNKGNFPGRFSGRQFSNSRSEMNVSTLELGDSALYLCASSSYPDSYGYTFGSGTRLTVV.

V gene TRBV19 combines with J gene TRBJ1-6; a possible D gene is TRBD1 (5 bases). This CDR3 spans 13 amino acids. The V end was cut by 10 bases, the J end by 6 bases, with 13 bases between. Germline values: CDR1 LNHDA, CDR2 SQIVND (reference sequence). CDR3 residues: CATSDTSNSPLHF. The CDR3 nucleotides are TGTGCCACCTCGGACACCAGTAATTCACCCCTCCACTTT.

The V gene is TRBV12-3 or TRBV12-4, the J gene TRBJ1-1; tentative D call: TRBD1 (5 bases). V was trimmed by 3 bases and J by 5 bases, leaving 10 bases between them. The CDR3 runs 13 residues. CDR3 in DNA: TGTGCCAGCAGTTTCACGGGGGGAACTGAAGCTTTCTTT. Its translation: CASSFTGGTEAFF.

The V call is TRBV14, the J call TRBJ2-1, with 10 bases aligning to TRBD1. From germline, CDR1 is SGHDN and CDR2 FVKESK. The CDR3 consists of 13 residues. J lost 9 bases, V lost 7 bases, and 6 bases had no gene match. The CDR3: CASTGQGVLEQFF. CDR3 sequence (DNA): TGTGCCAGCACCGGACAGGGGGTTCTTGAGCAGTTCTTC.

The chain recombines TRBV9 with TRBJ1-2; 9 nucleotides agree with TRBD1. The junction had 6 bases not matched to a gene; V was cut back by 5 bases and J by 4 bases. Per the germline V gene, CDR1 is SGDLS and CDR2 is YYNGEE. This CDR3 is 14 amino acids long. CDR3 sequence reads: CASRLTGGSYGYTF. In nucleotides, the CDR3 is TGTGCCAGCAGGCTTACAGGGGGCAGCTATGGCTACACCTTC. Using reference TRBV9 and TRBJ1-2 for the parts outside the CDR3, the full variable domain is DSGVTQTPKHLITATGQRVTLRCSPRSGDLSVYWYQQSLDQGLQFLIQYYNGEERAKGNILERFSAQQFPDLHSELNLSSLELGDSALYFCASRLTGGSYGYTFGSGTRLTVV.

The V call is TRBV5-1, the J call TRBJ1-4, with unresolved D. The V gene lost 4 bases and the J gene lost 0 bases, with 10 bases spanning the gap. Germline loops: CDR1 SGHRS, CDR2 YFSETQ. The CDR3 loop spans 15 amino acids. CDR3: CASSLRVATNEKLFF. DNA of the CDR3: TGCGCCAGCAGCCTACGAGTTGCAACTAATGAAAAACTGTTTTTT.

The J gene is TRBJ2-3, the V gene TRBV9; 10 nucleotides agree with TRBD2. Germline CDR1 reads SGDLS; CDR2 reads YYNGEE. The CDR3 consists of 17 residues. V lost 0 bases to trimming and J lost 6 bases; unmatched junction nucleotides: 10. The CDR3 loop reads CASSVAPAGGPVDTQYF. In DNA, the CDR3 is TGTGCCAGCAGCGTAGCGCCAGCGGGGGGGCCGGTGGATACGCAGTATTTT.

Only one count was recorded for this clone. The chain is built from TRBV7-3 and TRBJ1-2; 7 bases fit TRBD1. Unmatched junction bases numbered 14, after V lost 5 bases and J lost 5 bases. The CDR3 totals 16 residues. The germline V gene has CDR1 SGHTA and CDR2 FQGTGA. In DNA, the CDR3 is TGTGCCAGCAGCCCAAGGCCCACAGGGGATTTTTATGGCTACACCTTC. Translating gives CASSPRPTGDFYGYTF.

The chain joins TRBV24-1 to TRBJ2-3, with 14 bases matching TRBD2. Germline CDR1 is KGHDR and CDR2 is SFDVKD. Trimming took 4 bases from V and 3 from J; bases not matched to a gene: 2. The CDR3 has 16 amino acids. DNA for the CDR3: TGTGCCACCAGTGACGGGACTAGCGGGGGTACAGATACGCAGTATTTT. Translated, it gives CATSDGTSGGTDTQYF.

The genes are TRBV15 and TRBJ1-3; 9 bases agree with TRBD1. Germline V gene data show CDR1 as LNHNV and CDR2 as YYDKDF (reference sequence). This CDR3 has 20 residues. J gave up 0 bases and V 7 bases, and 19 bases lay outside the gene matches. The CDR3 protein is CATTADPPDRGMSSGNTIYF. Here the CDR3 DNA reads TGTGCCACCACCGCAGATCCCCCCGACAGGGGGATGAGCTCTGGAAACACCATATATTTT.

The chain recombines TRBV5-1 with TRBJ2-1, with D possibly matching TRBD2 (5 bases). V dropped 4 bases and J dropped 2 bases, with 10 bases sitting between them. CDR3 size: 14 residues. Germline CDR1 reads SGHRS; CDR2 reads YFSETQ. DNA for the CDR3: TGCGCCAGCAGCACTCGGACTGCCTACAATGAGCAGTTCTTC. This gives the protein CASSTRTAYNEQFF.

CDR3 sequence reads: CASSVGDRSNTEAFF. CDR3 bases: TGTGCCAGCAGCGTAGGGGACAGGTCGAACACTGAAGCTTTCTTT. The chain employs TRBV9 and TRBJ1-1, with 8 bases fitting TRBD1. The germline gives CDR1 SGDLS, CDR2 YYNGEE. The J segment lost 1 base and the V segment lost 0 bases, leaving 2 bases of the junction unmatched. The CDR3 has 15 residues.

The chain is built from TRBV24-1 and TRBJ1-1; 9 positions agree with TRBD1. J was trimmed by 10 bases and V by 0 bases; bases with no gene match: 5. Per germline, CDR1 KGHDR and CDR2 SFDVKD. The CDR3 is 14 residues long. The chain's CDR3 is CATSDLTGGRGAFF. The CDR3 DNA follows: TGTGCCACCAGTGATTTGACAGGGGGCAGGGGAGCTTTCTTT.

This chain uses TRBV6-5 with TRBJ1-6, with TRBD1 identical over 9 bases. The germline CDR1 and CDR2 sequences are MNHEY and SVGAGI. The CDR3 contains 14 residues. V trimming: 5 bases; J trimming: 5 bases; junction bases outside the gene matches: 1. In DNA, the CDR3 is TGTGCCAGCAGTAGGACAGGGGATAATTCACCCCTCCACTTT. It specifies CASSRTGDNSPLHF.

V gene TRBV10-3 combines with J gene TRBJ2-1; 16 positions agree with TRBD2. Germline V lookup: CDR1 ENHRY, CDR2 SYGVKD. V was pared by 3 bases and J by 1 base, with 6 bases of the junction left unmatched. The CDR3 is 19 residues long. The chain's CDR3 is CAISEPGLAGGRSYNEQFF. The CDR3 DNA is TGTGCCATCAGTGAACCGGGACTAGCGGGGGGGCGGTCCTACAATGAGCAGTTCTTC.

V and J are TRBV6-5 and TRBJ1-2, with TRBD1 matching 9 bases. Unmatched junction bases numbered 2, after V lost 2 bases and J lost 7 bases. This CDR3 is 13 amino acids long. Germline V gives CDR1 MNHEY, CDR2 SVGAGI. This chain's CDR3 is CASSYNRGLGYTF. The CDR3 DNA sequence: TGTGCCAGCAGTTACAACAGGGGGCTTGGCTACACCTTC.

This rearrangement joins TRBV3-1 (or the pseudogene TRBV3-2) to TRBJ2-7, with D perhaps matching TRBD1 (6 bases). The CDR3 sequence is 16 residues long. Germline V gene sequence: CDR1 LGHDT, CDR2 YNNKEL (reference sequence). Trimming pared 0 bases from V and 3 bases from J, leaving 15 bases between. CDR3 bases: TGTGCCAGCAGCCAAGATACAGGGAGAGGGAACTACGAGCAGTACTTC. Protein: CASSQDTGRGNYEQYF.

The genes are TRBV19 and TRBJ2-7, with D possibly being TRBD2 (5 bases). Germline V gene lookup returns CDR1 LNHDA and CDR2 SQIVND (reference sequence). This CDR3 is built from 13 residues. The ends were cut back, 5 bases at V and 3 bases at J, with 11 bases in the middle. The CDR3 sequence is CASSAPGSYEQYF. CDR3 nucleotides: TGTGCCAGTAGTGCCCCGGGGAGCTACGAGCAGTACTTC.

This chain uses TRBV5-4 with TRBJ2-2; 10 nucleotides line up with TRBD2. The trim removed 4 bases at V and 4 bases at J, leaving 10 bases unmatched. The CDR3 loop spans 17 amino acids. The germline gives CDR1 SGHNT, CDR2 YYREEE (reference sequence). CDR3 bases: TGTGCCAGCAGCGACCAGCGGGGGGGCCATGGCACCGGGGAGCTGTTTTTT. This translates into CASSDQRGGHGTGELFF.

This chain links TRBV5-1 with TRBJ1-1, with 8 bases lining up with TRBD1. Germline V gives CDR1 SGHRS, CDR2 YFSETQ. V shed 5 bases, J shed 1 base, and the junction held 4 bases outside the gene matches. There are 14 residues in the CDR3. The DNA of the CDR3 is TGCGCCAGCAGGTCCGGGACAGGGAACACTGAAGCTTTCTTT. It specifies CASRSGTGNTEAFF.

Only one count was recorded for this clone. V and J are TRBV27 and TRBJ1-6; D ambiguous. Germline CDR1 and CDR2: MNHEY and SMNVEV (reference sequence). The CDR3 has 15 amino acids. The germline V and J ends were trimmed by 5 bases and 7 bases, with 15 bases remaining between them. The CDR3 is CASSLRREVNSPLHF. The CDR3 bases are TGTGCCAGCAGTCTTCGACGGGAAGTAAATTCACCCCTCCACTTT.

CDR3 in DNA: TGTGCCATTAGAGGAAACGCGGGCTCTGGAAACACCATATATTTT. Encoded protein: CAIRGNAGSGNTIYF. This chain uses TRBV19 with TRBJ1-3; D not resolved. Looked up from germline, CDR1 is LNHDA and CDR2 is SQIVND (reference sequence). V dropped 10 bases and J dropped 0 bases, with 16 bases sitting between them. The CDR3 runs 15 residues.

This chain uses TRBV19 with TRBJ2-1, with 9 bases matching TRBD2. Per the germline V gene, CDR1 is LNHDA and CDR2 is SQIVND (reference sequence). J lost 0 bases, V lost 3 bases, and 3 bases had no gene match. This CDR3 comprises 16 residues. The CDR3 sequence: CASSISGGLSYNEQFF. The DNA of the CDR3 is TGTGCCAGTAGTATCAGCGGGGGGCTCTCCTACAATGAGCAGTTCTTC.